Listed below are T cell receptor beta chains from one sample, sequenced in a study of regulatory T cells in long-lasting Graves disease. TCRdb re-analysed the multiplex PCR reads in MiXCR, keeping a single row per CDR3 protein. This table holds a few hundred thousand distinct CDR3 sequences, more than 20% found once. The material was peripheral blood mononuclear cells (PBMCs), obtained when the disease was refractory, from a patient treated with antithyroid drugs. The receptor set was obtained from a woman between 40 and 55 years old with Graves disease. CDR3s include the opening cysteine and the closing phenylalanine or tryptophan.

V,length,CDR3
TRBV27,14,CASSFDRQKGELFF
TRBV9,14,CASGASGSSYEQYF
TRBV3-1,16,CASSRTSGRDTGELFF
TRBV29-1,13,CSVEDLRTSTQYF
TRBV6-2/TRBV6-3,13,CASSVATREKLFF
TRBV5-6,15,CASSPTGGGGTEAFF
TRBV20-1,13,CSAEQDSTDTQYF
TRBV12-3/TRBV12-4,16,CASKDSAGGPADTQYF
TRBV19,12,CASSNINQPQHF
TRBV6-2/TRBV6-3,16,CASHGVTGKAGNTIYF
TRBV29-1,14,CSVEHDRSNYGYTF
TRBV19,16,CASSISGKGPNTEAFF
TRBV5-1,16,CASSLGMGTAGAEAFF
TRBV14,16,CASSHFVKTGTYEQYF
TRBV11-3,18,CASSLLRTTVRGNTEAFF
TRBV19,14,CATSIGTGETEAFF
TRBV28,15,CASRDGQGVPGEQYF
TRBV19,15,CASTTLAEGTGELFF
TRBV20-1,14,CSARREGGSYEQYF
TRBV20-1,13,CSAPRGGSETQYF
TRBV4-1,16,CASSHPTEANTGELFF
TRBV20-1,16,CSAMGQGNVRNQPQHF
TRBV7-8,16,CASSKQGVKSRETQYF
TRBV25-1,15,CASSEPGTGSYEQYF
TRBV28,13,CASSFGGNSPLHF
TRBV27,13,CASSYRTGYEQYF
TRBV7-9,14,CASSPHRDSYEQYF
TRBV4-2,14,CASSSGAGNQPQHF